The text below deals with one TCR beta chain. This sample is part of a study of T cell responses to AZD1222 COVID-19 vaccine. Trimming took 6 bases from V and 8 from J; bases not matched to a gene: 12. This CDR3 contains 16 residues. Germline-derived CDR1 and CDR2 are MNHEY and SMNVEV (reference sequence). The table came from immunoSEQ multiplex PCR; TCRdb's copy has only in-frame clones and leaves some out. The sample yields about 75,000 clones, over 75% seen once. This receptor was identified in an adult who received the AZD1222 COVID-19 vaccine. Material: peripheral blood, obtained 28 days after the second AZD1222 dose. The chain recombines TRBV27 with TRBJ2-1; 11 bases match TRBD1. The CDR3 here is CASRKDRGRFIDEQFF. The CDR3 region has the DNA TGTGCCAGCAGAAAGGACAGGGGGCGGTTTATCGATGAGCAGTTCTTC.